A selection of T cell receptor beta chains follows, all from one sample in a study of Ad26.COV2.S vaccination and SARS-CoV-2 variants. Only in-frame clones appear in the TCRdb table, and some are missing; sequencing was by immunoSEQ multiplex PCR. The profile shows 400,000 or so clones, roughly nine tenths of them singletons. The material was peripheral blood, obtained in a trial of Ad26.COV2.S vaccine versus placebo. These receptors originate from a person aged 18-60 years who received the Ad26.COV2.S COVID-19 vaccine or a placebo. Both conserved end residues are part of each CDR3. D genes are given only for firm matches. Only some rows state a clone size, as once, few, many or a class for expanded clones.

J: TRBJ1-1
V: TRBV4-1
D: TRBD1
size: .
DNA: TGCGCCAGCAGCCCCCGAGGAATGGAAGGGGGCCGGGAAGCTTTCTTT
CDR3: CASSPRGMEGGREAFF

J: TRBJ1-5
V: TRBV28
D: .
size: .
DNA: TGTGCCAGCAGAGCAGGGATTTCCCAGCATTTT
CDR3: CASRAGISQHF

J: TRBJ1-1
V: TRBV18
D: .
size: .
DNA: TGTGCCAGCTCCCCTAACAGGGACACTGAAGCTTTCTTT
CDR3: CASSPNRDTEAFF

J: TRBJ1-6
V: TRBV6-6
D: .
size: once
DNA: TGTGCCAGCAGTTACTCGTCGGGAAATTCACCCCTCCACTTT
CDR3: CASSYSSGNSPLHF

J: TRBJ1-1
V: TRBV7-8
D: .
size: once
DNA: TGTGCCAGCAGCAACCGGGAAGGGGGATTCACTGAAGCTTTCTTT
CDR3: CASSNREGGFTEAFF

J: TRBJ1-3
V: TRBV2
D: .
size: .
DNA: TGTGCCAGCTCGAGTCCCACTACTTTTGGAAACACCATATATTTT
CDR3: CASSSPTTFGNTIYF

J: TRBJ1-4
V: TRBV27
D: .
size: .
DNA: TGTGCCAGCAGCCGAGTGCGTGAAAAACTGTTTTTT
CDR3: CASSRVREKLFF

J: TRBJ2-1
V: TRBV21-1
D: .
size: .
DNA: TGTGCCAGCAGACCCCGGCGGGCCTCTCACTCCTACAATGAGCAGTTCTTC
CDR3: CASRPRRASHSYNEQFF

J: TRBJ1-2
V: TRBV5-5
D: .
size: .
DNA: TGTGCCAGCAGCTTGGACAGGGAGAAGGCTGGCTACACCTTC
CDR3: CASSLDREKAGYTF

J: TRBJ2-7
V: TRBV6-5
D: .
size: .
DNA: TGTGCCAGCAGTTACGGGGGGTCCAGGTACGAGCAGTACTTC
CDR3: CASSYGGSRYEQYF

J: TRBJ2-2
V: TRBV6-1
D: .
size: .
DNA: TGTGCCAGCAGTGAACGGCGACACGGGGAGCTGTTTTTT
CDR3: CASSERRHGELFF

J: TRBJ1-5
V: TRBV12-3/TRBV12-4
D: TRBD1
size: .
DNA: TGTGCCAGCAGACAGGGGTTAGATCAGCCCCAGCATTTT
CDR3: CASRQGLDQPQHF

J: TRBJ1-1
V: TRBV5-8
D: TRBD1
size: once
DNA: TGTGCCAGCAGCTTTATGGGACAGAGGCGGACTGAAGCTTTCTTT
CDR3: CASSFMGQRRTEAFF

J: TRBJ1-1
V: TRBV11-3
D: .
size: .
DNA: TGTGCCAGCAGCGTCAGGGCTATCACTGAAGCTTTCTTT
CDR3: CASSVRAITEAFF

J: TRBJ2-7
V: TRBV11-2
D: .
size: .
DNA: TGTGCCAGCAGCCCGGGATTCAACTACGAGCAGTACTTC
CDR3: CASSPGFNYEQYF

J: TRBJ2-7
V: TRBV11-2
D: TRBD1
size: few
DNA: TGTGCCAGCAGCTTAGCTTGGGACAGGGTACTGTCCTACGAGCAGTACTTC
CDR3: CASSLAWDRVLSYEQYF

J: TRBJ1-1
V: TRBV7-8
D: TRBD1
size: .
DNA: TGTGCCAGCAGCTTAATTTCCAGGACAGGACCGAACACTGAAGCTTTCTTT
CDR3: CASSLISRTGPNTEAFF

J: TRBJ1-1
V: TRBV30
D: TRBD1
size: .
DNA: TGTGCCTGGAGCCGGACAGGGGTCGGGACTGAAGCTTTCTTT
CDR3: CAWSRTGVGTEAFF

J: TRBJ1-2
V: TRBV7-9
D: .
size: .
DNA: TGTGCCAGCAGCCACTCAACCGGGGATGGCTACACCTTC
CDR3: CASSHSTGDGYTF

J: TRBJ1-2
V: TRBV4-1
D: TRBD1
size: .
DNA: TGCGCCAGCAGCCAAGTATGGCCAGGGGGTAAAGGCTACACCTTC
CDR3: CASSQVWPGGKGYTF

J: TRBJ1-6
V: TRBV10-3
D: .
size: .
DNA: TGTGCCATCAGTGAAACAATGGGCCAAGGGGAGTCACCCCTCCACTTT
CDR3: CAISETMGQGESPLHF

J: TRBJ2-2
V: TRBV7-9
D: .
size: .
DNA: TGTGCCAGCAGCTTATTAACAGGATTCGGTCCATCGGCCACCGGGGAGCTGTTTTTT
CDR3: CASSLLTGFGPSATGELFF

J: TRBJ2-1
V: TRBV30
D: .
size: .
DNA: TGTGCCTGGAGTGTCGGAGCGCCCCACAATGAGCAGTTCTTC
CDR3: CAWSVGAPHNEQFF

J: TRBJ1-2
V: TRBV4-2
D: .
size: .
DNA: TGTGCCAGCAGCGCCGGGACCGCGAACTATGGCTACACCTTC
CDR3: CASSAGTANYGYTF

J: TRBJ1-5
V: TRBV4-1
D: .
size: few
DNA: TGCGCCAGCAGCCAAGAGCCAGTTAATCAGCCCCAGCATTTT
CDR3: CASSQEPVNQPQHF

J: TRBJ1-5
V: TRBV10-3
D: TRBD1
size: .
DNA: TGTGCCATCAGTGAACAGGGGGCCGGACAGCCCCAGCATTTT
CDR3: CAISEQGAGQPQHF

J: TRBJ2-1
V: TRBV4-1
D: .
size: .
DNA: TGCGCCAGCAGCCACCCGGTGGCGGGGAGGAATGAGCAGTTCTTC
CDR3: CASSHPVAGRNEQFF

J: TRBJ2-5
V: TRBV7-9
D: .
size: .
DNA: TGTGCCAGCAGCTTAATAGAGGGAGCAAAGTACTTC
CDR3: CASSLIEGAKYF

J: TRBJ1-2
V: TRBV18
D: .
size: .
DNA: TGTGCCAGCTCACCACCGGCGAGACCGGGACACCGGAGCTACACCTTC
CDR3: CASSPPARPGHRSYTF

J: TRBJ1-1
V: TRBV30
D: TRBD1
size: .
DNA: TGTGCCTGGCGGACAGGGGGCACTGAAGCTTTCTTT
CDR3: CAWRTGGTEAFF

J: TRBJ2-1
V: TRBV15
D: .
size: .
DNA: TGTGCCACCAGCATTATCGAGGCAGTTATTGGGCAGTTCTTC
CDR3: CATSIIEAVIGQFF

J: TRBJ2-2
V: TRBV2
D: TRBD1
size: once
DNA: TGTGCAGACAGGGGGCCTTCCGGGGAGCTGTTTTTT
CDR3: CADRGPSGELFF

J: TRBJ1-1
V: TRBV11-2
D: .
size: .
DNA: TGTGCCAGCAGCCCCTTCCGTGGAGGTGGCGAAGCTTTCTTT
CDR3: CASSPFRGGGEAFF

J: TRBJ1-2
V: TRBV19
D: .
size: few
DNA: TGTGCCAGTAGATTCAGGGGAAACTATGGCTACACCTTC
CDR3: CASRFRGNYGYTF

J: TRBJ1-3
V: TRBV7-9
D: .
size: .
DNA: TGTGCCAGCAGCTGGACTGAGAGCTCTGGAAACACCATATATTTT
CDR3: CASSWTESSGNTIYF

J: TRBJ2-1
V: TRBV3-1/TRBV3-2
D: .
size: .
DNA: TGTGCCAGCAGCCAAGATAAGCTTGAGCAGTTCTTC
CDR3: CASSQDKLEQFF

J: TRBJ2-2
V: TRBV5-1
D: .
size: .
DNA: TGCGCCAGCAGCTTGGGGGGAAGGACCGGGGAGCTGTTTTTT
CDR3: CASSLGGRTGELFF

J: TRBJ1-2
V: TRBV19
D: TRBD1
size: .
DNA: TGTGCCAGTCGACAGGGGCTCACTAACTATGGCTACACCTTC
CDR3: CASRQGLTNYGYTF

J: TRBJ1-4
V: TRBV7-8
D: .
size: .
DNA: TGTGCCAGCAGCTTCTTTTTTTTGGGTGGTCGGAATGAAAAACTGTTTTTT
CDR3: CASSFFFLGGRNEKLFF

J: TRBJ1-2
V: TRBV29-1
D: .
size: .
DNA: TGCAGCGTCGGTGGACTTTTTGGGGCAAATGGCTACACCTTC
CDR3: CSVGGLFGANGYTF

J: TRBJ1-5
V: TRBV27
D: .
size: .
DNA: TGTGCCAGCAGTGACCTAGTCACAGGTAGCAATCAGCCCCAGCATTTT
CDR3: CASSDLVTGSNQPQHF

J: TRBJ1-2
V: TRBV7-9
D: TRBD1
size: .
DNA: TGTGCCAGCAGCCAGGACAGGGTTTATGGCTACACCTTC
CDR3: CASSQDRVYGYTF

J: TRBJ2-2
V: TRBV2
D: .
size: .
DNA: TGTGCCAGCGGAACAGGGTTGCCCACCGGGGAGCTGTTTTTT
CDR3: CASGTGLPTGELFF

J: TRBJ2-5
V: TRBV7-8
D: .
size: .
DNA: TGTGCCAGCAGCTTACGCGTCCTACAAGAGACCCAGTACTTC
CDR3: CASSLRVLQETQYF

J: TRBJ1-6
V: TRBV11-2
D: .
size: .
DNA: TGTGCCAGCAGCTTAGATCGGGGGGCTGGTTCACCCCTCCACTTT
CDR3: CASSLDRGAGSPLHF

J: TRBJ1-1
V: TRBV14
D: TRBD1
size: few
DNA: TGTGCCAGCAGCCAAACCAGTTACAGGGGTGGGTACACTGAAGCTTTCTTT
CDR3: CASSQTSYRGGYTEAFF

J: TRBJ1-5
V: TRBV4-2
D: .
size: once
DNA: TGTGCCAGCAGCCCCTTGGACAGTAAGAATCAGCCCCAGCATTTT
CDR3: CASSPLDSKNQPQHF

J: TRBJ1-1
V: TRBV5-1
D: .
size: .
DNA: TGCGCCAGCAGCTTGGCAGGGACGGTGAACACTGAAGCTTTCTTT
CDR3: CASSLAGTVNTEAFF

J: TRBJ2-3
V: TRBV6-5
D: .
size: .
DNA: TGTGCCAGCAGTTCAACGGGGCTTCTCACAGATACGCAGTATTTT
CDR3: CASSSTGLLTDTQYF

J: TRBJ2-1
V: TRBV5-4
D: .
size: .
DNA: TGTGCCAGCAGCTTTCAGGGCTATGAGCAGTTCTTC
CDR3: CASSFQGYEQFF

J: TRBJ1-2
V: TRBV18
D: .
size: .
DNA: TGTGCCAGCTCACCCGGGCAGTGGGTTGTCTATGGCTACACCTTC
CDR3: CASSPGQWVVYGYTF

J: TRBJ1-2
V: TRBV5-4
D: TRBD1
size: .
DNA: TGTGCCAGCAGCCCGGGACAGGGACGTTATGGCTACACCTTC
CDR3: CASSPGQGRYGYTF

J: TRBJ2-5
V: TRBV19
D: .
size: .
DNA: TGTGCCAGTAGTATTCGGCTACAAGAGACCCAGTACTTC
CDR3: CASSIRLQETQYF